Below are 28 T cell receptor beta chains sequenced from a single sample in a study of blood T cell repertoires in COVID-19. TCRdb's table, derived via immunoSEQ multiplex PCR, lists solely in-frame clones and lacks some. The sample holds around 250,000 clones, approximately 91% seen once. The sample comprised PBMCs or T cells enriched from blood (not recorded which). Source of these receptors: a human donor in a cohort exposed to, infected with or recovered from COVID-19 (not recorded which). The donor label of this sample is uncertain.

The chain combines TRBV14 with TRBJ2-2; 10 bases align to TRBD2. J lost 5 bases, V lost 4 bases, and 10 bases had no gene match. In germline, CDR1 is SGHDN, CDR2 FVKESK. This CDR3 contains 17 residues. CDR3 in amino acids: CASSRGLASLETGELFF. DNA for the CDR3: TGTGCCAGCAGCCGGGGACTAGCGAGTTTGGAAACCGGGGAGCTGTTTTTT. The variable domain in full, with the rest retrieved from reference TRBV14 and TRBJ2-2, is EAGVTQFPSHSVIEKGQTVTLRCDPISGHDNLYWYRRVMGKEIKFLLHFVKESKQDESGMPNNRFLAERTGGTYSTLKVQPAELEDSGVYFCASSRGLASLETGELFFGEGSRLTVL.

This chain connects TRBV2 to TRBJ1-1, with D unclear. Per the germline V gene, CDR1 is SNHLY and CDR2 is FYNNEI. The CDR3 has 11 residues. Trimming shortened V by 5 bases and J by 7 bases, and 8 bases separated the two germline ends. DNA for the CDR3: TGTGCCAGCAGTACTCCAGGTGAAGCTTTCTTT. Translating gives CASSTPGEAFF.

This clone appeared once. V and J are TRBV4-3 and TRBJ2-1, with 10 bases matching TRBD2. The germline V gene encodes CDR1 LGHNA and CDR2 YSLEER. The CDR3 loop spans 19 amino acids. The V gene end was trimmed by 0 bases and the J gene end by 0 bases; junction bases not matched to a gene: 8. CDR3 bases: TGCGCCAGCAGCCAAGAACCCAGCGGGGGGGCTATCTCCTACAATGAGCAGTTCTTC. Amino acid sequence: CASSQEPSGGAISYNEQFF.

The rearrangement uses TRBV10-1 and TRBJ2-2; D may be TRBD2 (6 bases). The V end lost 0 bases, the J end lost 1 base, and 15 bases lay between the germline ends. Per germline, CDR1 WNHNN and CDR2 SYGVQD (reference sequence). The CDR3 is made up of 18 amino acids. CDR3 nucleotides: TGCGCCAGCAGTGAGTCGAGTGTAGGGACTGAGAACACCGGGGAGCTGTTTTTT. Translation gives CASSESSVGTENTGELFF.

The chain joins TRBV30 to TRBJ2-4, with D perhaps matching TRBD1 (6 bases). The CDR3 loop spans 13 amino acids. Germline V CDR1 and CDR2: GTSNPN, SVGIG (reference sequence). V shed 7 bases and J shed 8 bases, with 18 bases lying between them. The CDR3 nucleotides read TGTGCCTTTCACAGGGCTTTGGGGGACATTCAGTACTTC. Protein: CAFHRALGDIQYF.

CDR3 sequence (DNA): TGTGCCAGCAGTGAAGAAGCCGGAGCTTTCTTT. This gives the protein CASSEEAGAFF. The chain employs TRBV2 and TRBJ1-1, with no clear D. Germline CDR1 SNHLY, CDR2 FYNNEI. The CDR3 has 11 residues. V shed 1 base and J shed 10 bases, with 7 bases lying between them.

This clone appeared once. Other DNA variants within this sample encode the same CDR3. The genes are TRBV5-4 and TRBJ1-4, with TRBD1 matching over 9 bases. V lost 4 bases to trimming and J lost 2 bases; unmatched junction nucleotides: 3. The CDR3 consists of 15 residues. Germline CDR1 is SGHNT and CDR2 is YYREEE (reference sequence). This chain's CDR3 is CASSAGQGTNEKLFF. In nucleotides, the CDR3 is TGTGCCAGCAGCGCCGGACAGGGGACTAATGAAAAACTGTTTTTT.

The chain has TRBV3-1 (or the pseudogene TRBV3-2) and TRBJ1-5; D perhaps matches TRBD1 (5 bases). Trimming took 4 bases from V and 7 from J, leaving 23 bases between them. CDR3 length equals 17 residues. CDR1 LGHDT and CDR2 YNNKEL come from the germline V gene (reference sequence). CDR3 sequence reads: CASSPGMGGVQGQPQHF. The CDR3 DNA reads TGTGCCAGCAGCCCTGGGATGGGGGGAGTACAAGGGCAGCCCCAGCATTTT.

This clone was seen only a few times. Sequence at one end of the junction differs from germline and may be a read error. The CDR3 region has the DNA TGCGACGGGGAGGGACATCAGCCCCAGCATTTT. This encodes CDGEGHQPQHF. The rearrangement joins TRBV15 to TRBJ1-5; a possible D gene is TRBD1 (5 bases). Germline V CDR1 and CDR2: LNHNV, YYDKDF (reference sequence). CDR3 length equals 11 residues.

The V and J genes are TRBV2 and TRBJ1-3; D not certain. The CDR3 has 15 amino acids. Germline V gene lookup returns CDR1 SNHLY and CDR2 FYNNEI. V was clipped by 5 bases and J by 4 bases, with 15 bases between them. CDR3 DNA sequence: TGTGCCAGCAGTTGGAGCGGGCAGGCAGGAAACACCATATATTTT. The encoded protein is CASSWSGQAGNTIYF.

The V gene is TRBV18, the J gene TRBJ1-2; 11 bases fit TRBD1. Germline assignment: CDR1 KGHSH and CDR2 LQKENI. CDR3 length: 15 amino acids. V shed 4 bases, J shed 1 base, and the junction held 2 bases outside the gene matches. DNA of the CDR3: TGTGCCAGCTCACGGGGACAGGGGGATAACTATGGCTACACCTTC. Amino acids: CASSRGQGDNYGYTF.

The CDR3 here is CASSPDGSPGNTIYF. The CDR3 DNA sequence: TGTGCCAGCAGCCCAGACGGGTCTCCTGGAAACACCATATATTTT. The chain joins TRBV7-9 to TRBJ1-3; D unresolved. V was clipped by 5 bases and J by 2 bases, with 13 bases between them. The CDR3 has 15 residues. Germline V gives CDR1 SEHNR, CDR2 FQNEAQ (reference sequence).

Only a few counts were recorded for this clone. The V gene is TRBV5-4, the J gene TRBJ1-6; 9 nucleotides match TRBD1. Germline CDR1 and CDR2: SGHNT and YYREEE (reference sequence). The CDR3 loop spans 14 amino acids. The V and J ends lost 6 bases and 6 bases, in that order; junction bases with no gene match: 4. CDR3 sequence (DNA): TGTGCCAGCACCCGGACAGGGGCTAATTCACCCCTCCACTTT. It codes for CASTRTGANSPLHF.

The chain has TRBV19 and TRBJ1-1, with 7 bases fitting TRBD1. The ends lost 5 bases at V and 4 bases at J; junction bases unmatched: 4. CDR1 and CDR2 from the germline V gene are LNHDA and SQIVND (reference sequence). This CDR3 spans 13 amino acids. The CDR3 DNA reads TGTGCCAGTAGTCCAGGGGGGCCCACTGAAGCTTTCTTT. It encodes CASSPGGPTEAFF.

The chain joins TRBV19 to TRBJ2-3, with TRBD1 matching over 11 bases. Germline V gene sequence: CDR1 LNHDA, CDR2 SQIVND (reference sequence). Trimming took 3 bases from V and 3 from J; bases not matched to a gene: 5. The CDR3 consists of 16 residues. The CDR3 region has the DNA TGTGCCAGTAGTATCGGGGGGACAGGGGGAACAGATACGCAGTATTTT. The encoded protein is CASSIGGTGGTDTQYF.

The rearrangement links TRBV27 to TRBJ1-1, with TRBD1 as a possible D gene (6 bases). In germline, CDR1 is MNHEY, CDR2 SMNVEV (reference sequence). This CDR3 is built from 15 residues. Trimming removed 0 bases at V and 3 bases at J, with 11 bases between. This chain's CDR3 is CASSLSGGRDTEAFF. The CDR3 DNA reads as TGTGCCAGCAGTTTATCGGGGGGGCGAGACACTGAAGCTTTCTTT.

The rearrangement links TRBV3-1 (or the pseudogene TRBV3-2) to TRBJ1-1, with D uncertain. V was shortened by 5 bases and J by 3 bases, with 10 bases between the two germline ends. Germline V lookup: CDR1 LGHDT, CDR2 YNNKEL (reference sequence). The CDR3 runs 13 residues. The CDR3 DNA reads as TGTGCCAGCAGCTTCGACTCTTACACTGAAGCTTTCTTT. Its translation is CASSFDSYTEAFF.

This clone was seen only once. The sample holds other DNA sequences that translate to the same CDR3. The chain employs TRBV5-6 and TRBJ2-5, with no clear D. V gave up 0 bases and J gave up 4 bases, with 7 bases separating them. Looked up from germline, CDR1 is SGHDT and CDR2 is YYEEEE. This CDR3 contains 13 residues. DNA of the CDR3: TGTGCCAGCAGCTTGGCGGCAGGAGAGACCCAGTACTTC. It codes for CASSLAAGETQYF.

The genes are TRBV29-1 and TRBJ2-1, with a weak D call TRBD2 (5 bases). This CDR3 has 12 residues. The germline CDR1 and CDR2 sequences are SQVTM and ANQGSEA. Trimming stripped 7 bases from V and 13 bases from J, with 20 bases between. The DNA of the CDR3 is TGCAGCGCCTCACTAGTTGGGCTGTTACAGTTCTTC. Its translation: CSASLVGLLQFF.

The genes are TRBV30 and TRBJ2-5, with 14 nucleotides matching TRBD2. Germline trimming cut 1 base from V and 5 bases from J; bases unmatched to any gene: 6. This CDR3 comprises 16 residues. Germline V gene lookup returns CDR1 GTSNPN and CDR2 SVGIG (reference sequence). CDR3 loop: CAWSAGLAGARETQYF. As DNA, the CDR3 is TGTGCCTGGAGTGCGGGACTAGCGGGGGCCAGGGAGACCCAGTACTTC.

The rearrangement links TRBV4-1 to TRBJ2-2; perhaps TRBD1 as D (5 bases). Trimming removed 2 bases at V and 8 bases at J, with 9 bases between. The CDR3 has 13 amino acids. Germline CDR1 reads MGHRA; CDR2 reads YSYEKL. The CDR3 DNA reads TGCGCCAGCAGCCAAACAGGTGCAGGGGAGCTGTTTTTT. Its translation: CASSQTGAGELFF.

This chain joins TRBV4-1 and TRBJ2-3; tentatively, D is TRBD1 (6 bases). Trimming pared 3 bases from V and 4 bases from J, leaving 11 bases between. Germline V gene data show CDR1 as MGHRA and CDR2 as YSYEKL. The CDR3 has 14 amino acids. CDR3 DNA sequence: TGCGCCAGCAGCCACGATGGACAGTCAGATACGCAGTATTTT. Amino acids: CASSHDGQSDTQYF.

V gene TRBV6-5 combines with J gene TRBJ1-1; 8 nucleotides line up with TRBD1. This CDR3 has 13 residues. Germline V lookup: CDR1 MNHEY, CDR2 SVGAGI. Trimming removed 5 bases from V and 4 bases from J; junction bases left unmatched: 3. CDR3 amino acids: CASSIQGGTEAFF. CDR3 sequence (DNA): TGTGCCAGCAGTATACAGGGGGGCACTGAAGCTTTCTTT.

The rearrangement joins TRBV30 to TRBJ2-7; 8 bases agree with TRBD1. The CDR3 covers 14 residues. Germline V gives CDR1 GTSNPN, CDR2 SVGIG (reference sequence). V was clipped by 0 bases and J by 6 bases; unmatched bases: 7. The CDR3 region has the DNA TGTGCCTGGAGTGTATTACAGGGGGACAGCGAGCAGTACTTC. Protein product: CAWSVLQGDSEQYF.

This sequence joins TRBV19 and TRBJ1-2, with D maybe TRBD1 (6 bases). The CDR3 spans 15 residues. CDR1 and CDR2 (germline): LNHDA, SQIVND (reference sequence). Trimming cost V 9 bases and J 6 bases, with 23 bases left between them. The CDR3 DNA reads as TGTGCCAGCTTCGAGAGGGGGGCAGGGACTAATGGCTACACCTTC. Translating gives CASFERGAGTNGYTF.

This clone was counted once. This sequence joins TRBV2 and TRBJ2-7; possibly TRBD2 for D (6 bases). This CDR3 comprises 13 residues. The germline V gene encodes CDR1 SNHLY and CDR2 FYNNEI. V was cut by 4 bases and J by 7 bases, with 14 bases left in between. The CDR3 nucleotides are TGTGCCAGCAGTGTGGACCCGGGGGTGGAGCAGTACTTC. As protein: CASSVDPGVEQYF.

The rearrangement uses TRBV7-2 and TRBJ1-3; a weak D match, TRBD1 (5 bases). The CDR3 covers 16 residues. Per the germline V gene, CDR1 is SGHTA and CDR2 is FQGNSA. The germline V and J ends were trimmed by 4 bases and 0 bases, with 13 bases remaining between them. CDR3 nucleotides: TGTGCCAGCAGCTACATAACAGGTGTCTCTGGAAACACCATATATTTT. Its protein is CASSYITGVSGNTIYF.

The V and J genes are TRBV11-2 and TRBJ2-1, with D perhaps matching TRBD2 (5 bases). V shed 4 bases and J shed 7 bases, with 11 bases lying between them. CDR1 and CDR2 (germline): SGHAT, FQNNGV. This CDR3 is built from 13 residues. Here the CDR3 DNA reads TGTGCCAGCAGCTCCGGGATCAAGAATGAGCAGTTCTTC. Translating it yields CASSSGIKNEQFF.